This T cell receptor (beta chain) is drawn from a study of T cells after yellow fever vaccination. TCRdb fed the 5' RACE reads into MiXCR, producing one record per CDR3 protein. Of 150,000 or so distinct CDR3 sequences in the sample, around 7.2% were seen once. There are a few counts of this clonotype. This clonotype was sampled from a young man who received the YFV17D yellow fever vaccine. Here the sequenced sample was CD4+ T cells sorted from PBMCs, taken 5 days after the first yellow fever vaccination.

CDR3 sequence (DNA): TGTGCCAGCAGCTTAGCGTGGGGCAGGGGGCCTTCTAACTATGGCTACACCTTC. This codes for CASSLAWGRGPSNYGYTF. The V gene is TRBV11-1, the J gene TRBJ1-2, with 8 bases fitting TRBD1. Germline CDR1 is SGHAT and CDR2 is FQDESV (reference sequence). CDR3 length equals 18 residues. The trim removed 0 bases at V and 0 bases at J, leaving 9 bases unmatched. The complete variable domain, with remaining parts taken from reference TRBV11-1 and TRBJ1-2, reads EAEVAQSPRYKITEKSQAVAFWCDPISGHATLYWYRQILGQGPELLVQFQDESVVDDSQLPKDRFSAERLKGVDSTLKIQPAELGDSAMYLCASSLAWGRGPSNYGYTFGSGTRLTVV.